These 14 T cell receptor beta chains were sequenced from one sample in a study of T cell repertoires in cytomegalovirus infection. Antigens for these TCRs are unknown. TCRdb re-analysed the reads in MiXCR, keeping a single row per CDR3 protein. The data contain hundreds of thousands of distinct CDR3 sequences, about 33% of them seen just once; the ten biggest clones take up around a sixth. The specimen was cultured PBMCs, collected from culture after CMV antigen stimulation. Receptor source: a human donor in good health (CMV status not recorded). Some clones in this sample may be carry-over from other donors' samples.

This clonotype was recorded many times. This rearrangement joins TRBV7-2 to TRBJ2-3; no clear D gene. The germline CDR1 and CDR2 sequences are SGHTA and FQGNSA. The CDR3 is 12 residues long. Trimming took 5 bases from V and 4 from J, leaving 7 bases between them. The CDR3 DNA is TGTGCCAGCAGCCCGGAAGCAGATACGCAGTATTTT. This gives the protein CASSPEADTQYF. The whole variable domain, remainder taken from reference TRBV7-2 and TRBJ2-3, is GAGVSQSPSNKVTEKGKDVELRCDPISGHTALYWYRQSLGQGLEFLIYFQGNSAPDKSGLPSDRFSAERTGGSVSTLTIQRTQQEDSAVYLCASSPEADTQYFGPGTRLTVL.

In regard to this clonotype: Given a much more abundant clone one base away, this may be a read error. The rearrangement links TRBV7-2 to TRBJ1-1; D gene unclear. Looked up from germline, CDR1 is SGHTA and CDR2 is FQGNSA. CDR3 length: 16 residues. The CDR3 DNA reads TGTGCCAGCAGGCCCATCGCACGGGGAGTGAACACTGAAGCTCTCTTT. Encoded protein: CASRPIARGVNTEALF.

The CDR3 sequence is CASRHDKGNQPQHF. Written as DNA, the CDR3 is TGTGCCAGCAGGCATGACAAAGGTAATCAGCCCCAGCATTTT. The chain couples TRBV12-3 or TRBV12-4 to TRBJ1-5; D unclear. The CDR3 totals 14 residues. V lost 6 bases to trimming and J lost 4 bases, with 13 bases between them.

The rearrangement joins TRBV2 to TRBJ2-7, with D maybe TRBD2 (6 bases). CDR3 length equals 13 residues. Trimming took off 7 bases at V and 2 bases at J, with 12 bases between the two ends. Looked up from germline, CDR1 is SNHLY and CDR2 is FYNNEI. The CDR3 coding sequence is TGTGCCAGCATGGGGAGGAGGACCTACGAGCAGTACTTC. The encoded protein is CASMGRRTYEQYF.

Details on this clonotype: Possible read error: a much larger clone is one base away. V gene TRBV6-8 combines with J gene TRBJ2-7; 10 bases agree with TRBD1. The CDR3 has 15 residues. The germline gives CDR1 MNHGY, CDR2 SAAAGT. The CDR3 DNA reads TGTGTCAGCGCTCTGAACCGGGACAGGGGCTACGAGCAGTACTTC. Translation gives CVSALNRDRGYEQYF.

This clonotype was seen many times. The chain couples TRBV7-2 to TRBJ1-1; 7 bases fit TRBD1. The CDR3 has 14 residues. J lost 11 bases, V lost 6 bases, and 15 bases had no gene match. CDR1 and CDR2 (germline): SGHTA, FQGNSA. In nucleotides, the CDR3 is TGTGCCAGCAGGTCAACCGGGACAGCCTTTGGTGCTTTCTTT. Translating it yields CASRSTGTAFGAFF.

The V and J genes are TRBV6-2 or TRBV6-3 and TRBJ2-7; D is ambiguous. Germline CDR1 is MNHEY and CDR2 is SVGEGT. V was pared by 7 bases and J by 0 bases, with 13 bases between. The CDR3 has 14 residues. The CDR3 here is CASTVGFSSYEQYF. In DNA form, the CDR3 reads TGTGCCAGCACCGTAGGTTTTAGCTCCTACGAGCAGTACTTC.

This clonotype was counted a few times. The CDR3 loop is CASRHRQGLSTDTQYF. The CDR3 bases are TGTGCCAGCAGACACCGACAGGGGCTGAGCACAGATACGCAGTATTTT. The rearrangement joins TRBV6-1 to TRBJ2-3; 8 nucleotides line up with TRBD1. The J segment lost 0 bases and the V segment lost 6 bases, leaving 8 bases of the junction unmatched. The CDR3 runs 16 residues. Germline V gives CDR1 MNHNS, CDR2 SASEGT.

The V and J genes are TRBV20-1 and TRBJ2-5; D is undetermined. Per the germline V gene, CDR1 is DFQATT and CDR2 is SNEGSKA (reference sequence). The CDR3 length is 13 residues. V lost 2 bases to trimming and J lost 5 bases, with 12 bases between them. The CDR3 DNA follows: TGCAGTGCTAGACCCTGGGTGGGGGAGACCCAGTACTTC. As protein: CSARPWVGETQYF.

The chain combines TRBV7-9 with TRBJ2-1, with a tentative D call TRBD2 (6 bases). The CDR3 runs to 16 residues. The germline V gene encodes CDR1 SEHNR and CDR2 FQNEAQ (reference sequence). V lost 5 bases to trimming and J lost 4 bases, with 18 bases between them. As DNA, the CDR3 is TGTGCCAGCAGCCCGCCAGGAAGCGGGCCTTACAATGAGCAGTTCTTC. Amino acid sequence: CASSPPGSGPYNEQFF.

The chain links TRBV28 to TRBJ2-7, with D perhaps matching TRBD2 (6 bases). CDR1 and CDR2 from the germline V gene are MDHEN and SYDVKM. The CDR3 loop spans 16 amino acids. The V end was cut by 5 bases, the J end by 1 base, with 18 bases between. Here the CDR3 reads CASSPRRGRGSYEQYF. The DNA of the CDR3 is TGTGCCAGCAGTCCACGGCGGGGAAGGGGTTCCTACGAGCAGTACTTC.

This clonotype occurred a few times. CDR3 region: CASSSTGTGINEQYF. CDR3 DNA: TGTGCCAGCAGTTCTACCGGGACAGGGATAAACGAGCAGTACTTC. The chain joins TRBV6-2 or TRBV6-3 to TRBJ2-7; TRBD1 agrees at 9 bases. CDR1 and CDR2 (germline): MNHEY, SVGEGT. This CDR3 has 15 amino acids. With 4 bases clipped from V and 5 bases from J, the junction kept 9 bases outside the gene matches.

The chain is built from TRBV19 and TRBJ2-4; D remains unclear. Between the trimmed V and J ends, which lost 4 bases and 7 bases, there was a span of 11 bases. Germline V gene data show CDR1 as LNHDA and CDR2 as SQIVND (reference sequence). This CDR3 comprises 13 residues. Here the CDR3 reads CASSTGSRNIQYF. The CDR3 bases are TGTGCCAGTAGTACTGGATCCAGGAACATTCAGTACTTC. The full variable domain, its missing parts supplied by reference TRBV19 and TRBJ2-4, is DGGITQSPKYLFRKEGQNVTLSCEQNLNHDAMYWYRQDPGQGLRLIYYSQIVNDFQKGDIAEGYSVSREKKESFPLTVTSAQKNPTAFYLCASSTGSRNIQYFGAGTRLSVL.

This clonotype was detected once. The V gene is TRBV6-1, the J gene TRBJ1-4, with a tentative D call TRBD1 (5 bases). The germline CDR1 and CDR2 sequences are MNHNS and SASEGT. The CDR3 sequence is 13 residues long. Deletions cut 6 bases from V and 7 bases from J, with 12 bases between. The CDR3 sequence is CASRGRGTEKLFF. CDR3 bases: TGTGCCAGCAGAGGGAGGGGCACTGAAAAACTGTTTTTT.